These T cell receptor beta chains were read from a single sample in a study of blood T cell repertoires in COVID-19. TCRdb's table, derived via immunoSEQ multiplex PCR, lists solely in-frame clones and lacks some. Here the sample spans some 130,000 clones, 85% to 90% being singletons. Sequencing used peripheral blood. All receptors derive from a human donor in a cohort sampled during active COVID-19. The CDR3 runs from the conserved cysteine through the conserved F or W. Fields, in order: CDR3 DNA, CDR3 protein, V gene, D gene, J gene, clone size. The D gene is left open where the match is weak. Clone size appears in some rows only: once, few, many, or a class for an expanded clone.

TGTGCCATCAGTTCGGGACTCAGCCCCGGGGAGCTGTTTTTT | CAISSGLSPGELFF | TRBV10-3 | . | TRBJ2-2 | few
TGTGCCAGCTCACCCGGACAGGGGGTTAATGGCTACACCTTC | CASSPGQGVNGYTF | TRBV18 | TRBD1 | TRBJ1-2 | .
TGCGCCAGCAGGCCTATCGGGACTAGCTCCGAGACCCAGTACTTC | CASRPIGTSSETQYF | TRBV10-2 | TRBD2 | TRBJ2-5 | .
TGTGCCAGCAGCTCGAGCGGAGCACAGGGCCCGTCGGGCTACACCTTC | CASSSSGAQGPSGYTF | TRBV7-9 | . | TRBJ1-2 | .
TGCGCCAGCAGCTTGGCTGACCGGGGGGGCCGAGAGACCCAGTACTTC | CASSLADRGGRETQYF | TRBV5-1 | TRBD2 | TRBJ2-5 | .
TGTGCCAGCAGCGTAGAAGAGACAGGCGGTGGCTACACCTTC | CASSVEETGGGYTF | TRBV9 | . | TRBJ1-2 | .
TGTGCCAGCACCTACCGGGGTTCCCTTTGGGGTTTCTTT | CASTYRGSLWGFF | TRBV11-2 | . | TRBJ1-1 | .
TGCGCCAGCAGCGAGTCCCGGGACAGGGGCCTTCTGACGAGTTCACCCCTCCACTTT | CASSESRDRGLLTSSPLHF | TRBV10-2 | TRBD1 | TRBJ1-6 | .
TGTGCCACCAGTGAATCAGGGGATCGCTATGGCTACACCTTC | CATSESGDRYGYTF | TRBV24-1 | . | TRBJ1-2 | .
TGTGCCAGTAGTGCGGGGGATGGCGCAGATACGCAGTATTTT | CASSAGDGADTQYF | TRBV19 | TRBD2 | TRBJ2-3 | once
TGTGCCAGCAGTAGGGGGACTGAAGCTTTCTTT | CASSRGTEAFF | TRBV4-2 | . | TRBJ1-1 | many
TGTGCCAGCAGCCCCGTCTCGGCGGGGCCAGAGACCCAGTACTTC | CASSPVSAGPETQYF | TRBV5-6 | . | TRBJ2-5 | .
TGTGCCAGCAGCACGGACAGGGGGCGCACAGATACGCAGTATTTT | CASSTDRGRTDTQYF | TRBV7-2 | TRBD1 | TRBJ2-3 | .
TGTGCCAGCAGCTCCCCCGGGGGAACTCTCTATGGCTACACCTTC | CASSSPGGTLYGYTF | TRBV7-8 | . | TRBJ1-2 | .
TGTGCCAGCAGCATCCGGGCGGCGCGGACAGGCGGCTACACCTTC | CASSIRAARTGGYTF | TRBV11-2 | TRBD1 | TRBJ1-2 | .
TGTGCCAGCAGCCGGCCTAGCGGGAGGGGGGACAATGAGCAGTTCTTC | CASSRPSGRGDNEQFF | TRBV3-1/TRBV3-2 | TRBD2 | TRBJ2-1 | .
TGTGCCAGCAGCCTACAGGACAATGAGCAGTTCTTC | CASSLQDNEQFF | TRBV5-4 | . | TRBJ2-1 | .
TGTGCCAGCAGTTACACCGGGACTAGGGCAGATACGCAGTATTTT | CASSYTGTRADTQYF | TRBV3-1/TRBV3-2 | TRBD2 | TRBJ2-3 | .
TGTGCCAGCAGCTTTGGACAGGGAACGTCTGAAGCTTTCTTT | CASSFGQGTSEAFF | TRBV7-2 | TRBD1 | TRBJ1-1 | .
TGCAGCGTTGGTTCGGCGGCAAACACCGGGGAGCTGTTTTTT | CSVGSAANTGELFF | TRBV29-1 | . | TRBJ2-2 | .
TGCGCCAGCAGCTCTACAAGAGACTCTAATGAAAAACTGTTTTTT | CASSSTRDSNEKLFF | TRBV5-1 | . | TRBJ1-4 | .
TGTGCCAGCTCACCACAATTAACAGAGAACACTGAAGCTTTCTTT | CASSPQLTENTEAFF | TRBV18 | . | TRBJ1-1 | .
TGTGCCAGCAGTCCCCCGGGTAGTAGCGGGGGGTGGACCCAGTACTTC | CASSPPGSSGGWTQYF | TRBV28 | TRBD2 | TRBJ2-5 | .
TGTGCCAGCAGTTTGCGCCAGGGTCGGACTGAAGCTTTCTTT | CASSLRQGRTEAFF | TRBV27 | . | TRBJ1-1 | .
TGTGCCTGGACCGTGAGGGACACTGAAGCTTTCTTT | CAWTVRDTEAFF | TRBV30 | . | TRBJ1-1 | .
TGTGCCACCAGTGATTTGTCGGAAGCTTTCTTT | CATSDLSEAFF | TRBV24-1 | . | TRBJ1-1 | .
TGTGCCAGCAGCCAACGCGGGATTGGGGTCACTGAAGCTTTCTTT | CASSQRGIGVTEAFF | TRBV14 | . | TRBJ1-1 | .
TGTGCCAGCAGTCGGGACAGGGGCCGTTCGGGGAGCTACACCTTC | CASSRDRGRSGSYTF | TRBV6-5 | TRBD1 | TRBJ1-2 | .
TGTGCCAGCAGCCCAAGGAGTCGGCTTGGAAACACCATATATTTT | CASSPRSRLGNTIYF | TRBV7-2 | . | TRBJ1-3 | .
TGTGCCAGCAGGGTTGAGAGGGGGACGTCCCTAGAGACCCAGTACTTC | CASRVERGTSLETQYF | TRBV6-4 | . | TRBJ2-5 | .
TGTGCCACCAGTGATGAAGGACATCCGAACACTGAAGCTTTCTTT | CATSDEGHPNTEAFF | TRBV24-1 | . | TRBJ1-1 | .
TGTGCCAGCAGTTTCTTTGGCAGCGCAGATACGCAGTATTTT | CASSFFGSADTQYF | TRBV27 | . | TRBJ2-3 | .
TGTGCCAGCGCGATCGGGCGGGACGGGAATGAGCAGTTCTTC | CASAIGRDGNEQFF | TRBV11-3 | . | TRBJ2-1 | .
TGTGCCAGCAGCCCACCAAACAGGGGGCGCGTCTACGAGCAGTACTTC | CASSPPNRGRVYEQYF | TRBV7-2 | TRBD1 | TRBJ2-7 | .
TGTGCCAGCAGCCCACCACGGGGGGAGACCCAGTACTTC | CASSPPRGETQYF | TRBV7-2 | . | TRBJ2-5 | .
TGTGCCAGCAGCCACGGGACAGGGAATGAAAAACTGTTTTTT | CASSHGTGNEKLFF | TRBV7-9 | TRBD1 | TRBJ1-4 | .
TGCGCCAGCAGCCTTTCTAGCGGGAGGGATACGCAGTATTTT | CASSLSSGRDTQYF | TRBV5-1 | TRBD2 | TRBJ2-3 | .
TGTGCCTGGGGAGGACTGACCTCTGGAAACACCATATATTTT | CAWGGLTSGNTIYF | TRBV30 | . | TRBJ1-3 | .
TGTGCCATCGGACTAGCGGACTACAATGAGCAGTTCTTC | CAIGLADYNEQFF | TRBV10-3 | TRBD2 | TRBJ2-1 | .
TGTGCCAGCAGTTTATCCCCCCTACCCTACGAGCAGTACTTC | CASSLSPLPYEQYF | TRBV27 | . | TRBJ2-7 | .
TGTGCCAGCAGCCAGGTGAATGAGCAGTTCTTC | CASSQVNEQFF | TRBV2 | . | TRBJ2-1 | .
TGTGCCAGCAGTTTAGGTCCCGGGACAGGGGAAGAAAAACTGTTTTTT | CASSLGPGTGEEKLFF | TRBV27 | TRBD1 | TRBJ1-4 | few
TGTGCCATCAGTGAGCCTGACAGGGGCCCCAATCAGCCCCAGCATTTT | CAISEPDRGPNQPQHF | TRBV10-3 | TRBD1 | TRBJ1-5 | .
TGTGCCAGAGGAACCGGGACAGGGCACACAGATACGCAGTATTTT | CARGTGTGHTDTQYF | TRBV2 | TRBD1 | TRBJ2-3 | few
TGTGCCAGCAGTCACAACAGGGGTGGGAATCAGCCCCAGCATTTT | CASSHNRGGNQPQHF | TRBV6-6 | TRBD1 | TRBJ1-5 | .
TGCGCCAGCAGCCAAGATGCGGGGCTCTCTGGAAACACCATATATTTT | CASSQDAGLSGNTIYF | TRBV4-3 | . | TRBJ1-3 | .
TGTGCCAGCAGCCAAGAAGGGAGGAGGGGTAGGGGCTACACCTTC | CASSQEGRRGRGYTF | TRBV3-1/TRBV3-2 | . | TRBJ1-2 | .
TGTGCCTGGGCCCACCGGGACAGGGTGCAAAACATTCAGTACTTC | CAWAHRDRVQNIQYF | TRBV30 | TRBD1 | TRBJ2-4 | .